Below are 20 T cell receptor beta chains sequenced from a single sample in a study of response to subunit inactivated influenza vaccine. Each CDR3 protein is one row after TCRdb ran MiXCR on the RT-PCR reads. The data contain about 300,000 distinct CDR3 sequences, 20% to 25% of them seen just once; the ten biggest clones take up roughly 10%. The sample was PBMCs from blood, taken about 20 months after vaccination. The source is a man aged 45-69 years who received an inactivated influenza vaccine.

This clonotype was picked up a small number of times. This rearrangement joins TRBV7-8 to TRBJ1-5; D remains unclear. V was cut by 4 bases and J by 2 bases, with 15 bases left in between. Germline V gene sequence: CDR1 SGHVS, CDR2 FQNEAQ. This CDR3 contains 16 residues. The CDR3 here is CASSSPDGPGNQPQHF. For the CDR3, the DNA is TGTGCCAGCAGCTCCCCTGACGGCCCAGGCAATCAGCCCCAGCATTTT.

This chain links TRBV4-2 with TRBJ2-7; possible D gene TRBD2, 6 bases. This CDR3 is 16 amino acids long. Germline V lookup: CDR1 LGHNA, CDR2 YNFKEQ. Trimming pared 0 bases from V and 4 bases from J, leaving 16 bases between. The CDR3 sequence is CASSQDYAGIRYEQYF. The CDR3 nucleotides are TGTGCCAGCAGCCAAGATTATGCGGGGATCCGATACGAGCAGTACTTC.

This clonotype was found a few times. CDR3 in DNA: TGTGCCAGCAGTTTAAAGGGACAGGGGACTGAAGCTTTCTTT. Encoded protein: CASSLKGQGTEAFF. The chain is built from TRBV12-3 or TRBV12-4 and TRBJ1-1, with 10 bases fitting TRBD1. The J segment lost 5 bases and the V segment lost 2 bases, leaving 2 bases of the junction unmatched. This CDR3 region has 14 residues.

The chain recombines TRBV7-2 with TRBJ1-3; D call uncertain. CDR3 length: 15 amino acids. Trimming took off 5 bases at V and 2 bases at J, with 13 bases between the two ends. Looked up from germline, CDR1 is SGHTA and CDR2 is FQGNSA. The CDR3 is CASSPQVHTGNTIYF. The CDR3 DNA sequence: TGTGCCAGCAGCCCCCAGGTCCATACTGGAAACACCATATATTTT.

This clonotype showed up just a few times. The chain combines TRBV28 with TRBJ2-7; D remains unclear. V lost 5 bases and J lost 0, with 14 bases in between. Germline loops: CDR1 MDHEN, CDR2 SYDVKM. This CDR3 is 15 amino acids long. The CDR3 loop reads CASSEIPRSSYEQYF. CDR3 DNA sequence: TGTGCCAGCAGTGAAATTCCCAGGAGCTCCTACGAGCAGTACTTC.

The chain uses TRBV7-9 and TRBJ1-4; no clear D gene. The germline CDR1 and CDR2 sequences are SEHNR and FQNEAQ (reference sequence). This CDR3 has 14 residues. V gave up 1 base and J gave up 8 bases, with 11 bases separating them. DNA of the CDR3: TGTGCCAGCAGCTTAGACCCGGCAAGGGAAAAACTGTTTTTT. Translating gives CASSLDPAREKLFF.

This clonotype has at least ten counts. The chain combines TRBV24-1 with TRBJ2-1; D remains ambiguous. Germline values: CDR1 KGHDR, CDR2 SFDVKD. The length of the CDR3 is 16 residues. Trimming took off 0 bases at V and 1 base at J, with 9 bases between the two ends. Written as DNA, the CDR3 is TGTGCCACCAGTGATTTGAGCTCTGGGTCCTACAATGAGCAGTTCTTC. Translation gives CATSDLSSGSYNEQFF.

This chain links TRBV10-3 with TRBJ1-5, with 7 nucleotides matching TRBD1. The CDR3 sequence is 14 residues long. Germline trimming cut 4 bases from V and 2 bases from J; bases unmatched to any gene: 2. Germline CDR1 and CDR2: ENHRY and SYGVKD. The CDR3 is CAISVQGGNQPQHF. In DNA, the CDR3 is TGTGCCATCAGTGTTCAGGGGGGCAATCAGCCCCAGCATTTT.

This clonotype has more than one count but fewer than ten. This chain uses TRBV7-8 with TRBJ2-7; possibly TRBD1 for D (5 bases). Germline loops: CDR1 SGHVS, CDR2 FQNEAQ. The CDR3 contains 18 residues. With 1 base removed from V and 3 bases from J, the gap between germline ends came to 22 bases. The CDR3 DNA reads TGTGCCAGCAGCTTAGTCGGTACAGCCAAAGGGGTGTTCTACGAGCAGTACTTC. Translated, it gives CASSLVGTAKGVFYEQYF.

This chain joins TRBV28 and TRBJ2-1; 9 nucleotides line up with TRBD2. The CDR3 has 14 residues. The V segment lost 3 bases and the J segment 9 bases; nucleotides outside the gene matches: 6. Germline V CDR1 and CDR2: MDHEN, SYDVKM. The DNA of the CDR3 is TGTGCCAGCAGTTTTAGCGGGAGTAATAGTGAGCAGTTCTTC. Translating it yields CASSFSGSNSEQFF.

The gene calls are TRBV21-1 and TRBJ1-1; TRBD1 reflects the table's D call only, with no check against the DNA. TRBV21-1 has pseudogene status. The CDR3 is 15 residues long. The DNA of the CDR3 is TGTGCCAGCAGATCCAACCTGAACAGGATTGGTGAAGCTTTCTTT. Protein: CASRSNLNRIGEAFF.

The chain recombines TRBV30 with TRBJ2-4; 9 bases line up with TRBD1. The germline V gene has CDR1 GTSNPN and CDR2 SVGIG (reference sequence). V was clipped by 0 bases and J by 7 bases; unmatched bases: 7. The CDR3 runs 15 residues. CDR3 sequence: CAWSVGGQGRNIQYF. DNA of the CDR3: TGTGCCTGGAGTGTAGGAGGACAGGGGAGGAACATTCAGTACTTC.

The J gene is TRBJ2-2, the V gene TRBV4-3; D unresolved. CDR1 is LGHNA and CDR2 is YSLEER in the germline V gene. V lost 3 bases to trimming and J lost 7 bases, with 6 bases between them. The CDR3 sequence is 12 residues long. The CDR3 is CASSHTDGELFF. The CDR3 bases are TGCGCCAGCAGCCACACTGACGGGGAGCTGTTTTTT.

The rearrangement joins TRBV5-4 to TRBJ1-2; D is ambiguous. The CDR3 contains 13 residues. V was clipped by 0 bases and J by 3 bases, with 6 bases between them. Germline V gene sequence: CDR1 SGHNT, CDR2 YYREEE (reference sequence). CDR3: CASSLEDHYGYTF. For the CDR3, the DNA is TGTGCCAGCAGCTTGGAGGATCACTATGGCTACACCTTC.

This clonotype was seen a handful of times. The rearrangement joins TRBV12-3 or TRBV12-4 to TRBJ1-1; D remains unclear. The CDR3 consists of 14 residues. Trimming took off 3 bases at V and 7 bases at J, with 15 bases between the two ends. CDR3 in amino acids: CASSFSFPAVEAFF. For the CDR3, the DNA is TGTGCCAGCAGTTTCAGTTTCCCGGCGGTTGAAGCTTTCTTT.

The chain recombines TRBV12-3 or TRBV12-4 with TRBJ1-5; D unresolved. The CDR3 is made up of 14 amino acids. Trimming cost V 6 bases and J 4 bases, with 13 bases left between them. The CDR3 DNA sequence: TGTGCCAGCAGCCTAAAATCAGGAAATCAGCCCCAGCATTTT. It is translated as CASSLKSGNQPQHF.

The chain joins TRBV4-3 to TRBJ1-1; D not resolved. Germline values: CDR1 LGHNA, CDR2 YSLEER. CDR3 length: 13 residues. The V end lost 2 bases, the J end lost 0 bases, and 4 bases lay between the germline ends. CDR3 residues: CASSQHLNTEAFF. For the CDR3, the DNA is TGCGCCAGCAGCCAACACTTGAACACTGAAGCTTTCTTT.

The J gene is TRBJ1-2, the V gene TRBV4-3; no definite D call. The V end was cut by 0 bases, the J end by 7 bases, with 12 bases between. The CDR3 length is 14 residues. CDR1 is LGHNA and CDR2 is YSLEER in the germline V gene. The CDR3 region is CASSQEVGVGGYTF. The CDR3 DNA reads TGCGCCAGCAGCCAAGAGGTTGGGGTCGGTGGCTACACCTTC.

The chain has TRBV2 and TRBJ1-5; 8 positions agree with TRBD1. Per germline, CDR1 SNHLY and CDR2 FYNNEI. There are 15 residues in the CDR3. The ends lost 7 bases at V and 3 bases at J; junction bases unmatched: 8. The CDR3 DNA follows: TGTGCCAGCACTTCCGGGACAGGTACCAATCAGCCCCAGCATTTT. Amino acids: CASTSGTGTNQPQHF.

The J gene is TRBJ2-7, the V gene TRBV6-5, with 8 positions matching TRBD1. From germline, CDR1 is MNHEY and CDR2 SVGAGI. J gave up 9 bases and V 4 bases, and 17 bases lay outside the gene matches. CDR3 length equals 16 residues. The CDR3 reads CASSSGQGVSFTRQYF. The CDR3 coding sequence is TGTGCCAGCAGTTCTGGACAGGGCGTTTCCTTTACGAGGCAGTACTTC.